A selection of T cell receptor beta chains follows, all from one sample in a study of CD8+ T cells in alopecia areata. Using immunoSEQ multiplex PCR, the repertoire was profiled, and TCRdb retains in-frame clones only, with some absent. The repertoire has roughly 100,000 clones, 86% of them found once; the top ten carry 11%. Sample: CD8+ T cells sorted from blood, taken at approximately week 30, from a patient treated with tofacitinib. The receptors were gathered from a human donor with alopecia areata. Each CDR3 is given with its conserved first and last residue. A D gene is named only where the DNA matches it firmly. Rows give clone size only sometimes, using once, few, many, or a class for an expanded clone.

v_gene: TRBV25-1
j_gene: TRBJ2-2
d_gene: -
abundance: once
CDR3aa: CASSDWVTGELFF
CDR3nt: TGTGCCAGCAGTGATTGGGTCACCGGGGAGCTGTTTTTT

v_gene: TRBV9
j_gene: TRBJ2-7
d_gene: -
abundance: -
CDR3aa: CASSPQGSYEQYF
CDR3nt: TGTGCCAGCAGCCCACAGGGTTCCTACGAGCAGTACTTC

v_gene: TRBV5-1
j_gene: TRBJ2-3
d_gene: TRBD1
abundance: -
CDR3aa: CASSLEGQGTDTQYF
CDR3nt: TGCGCCAGCAGCTTGGAAGGACAGGGTACAGATACGCAGTATTTT

v_gene: TRBV11-2
j_gene: TRBJ2-2
d_gene: TRBD1
abundance: -
CDR3aa: CASSIGTVPGELFF
CDR3nt: TGTGCCAGCAGCATCGGGACAGTACCCGGGGAGCTGTTTTTT

v_gene: TRBV6-5
j_gene: TRBJ1-3
d_gene: -
abundance: few
CDR3aa: CASSYSSQGLGNTIYF
CDR3nt: TGTGCCAGCAGTTACTCGAGCCAAGGGCTCGGAAACACCATATATTTT

v_gene: TRBV7-8
j_gene: TRBJ2-1
d_gene: -
abundance: once
CDR3aa: CASSAMGYNEQFF
CDR3nt: TGTGCCAGCAGCGCAATGGGGTACAATGAGCAGTTCTTC

v_gene: TRBV29-1
j_gene: TRBJ1-1
d_gene: -
abundance: -
CDR3aa: CSVRWLTGEAFF
CDR3nt: TGCAGCGTCCGTTGGTTGACTGGTGAAGCTTTCTTT

v_gene: TRBV14
j_gene: TRBJ2-7
d_gene: -
abundance: once
CDR3aa: CASSHGPSYEQYF
CDR3nt: TGTGCCAGCAGCCACGGGCCCTCCTACGAGCAGTACTTC

v_gene: TRBV6-1
j_gene: TRBJ1-2
d_gene: -
abundance: once
CDR3aa: CASSQGQRGYTF
CDR3nt: TGTGCCAGCAGTCAAGGACAGCGGGGCTACACCTTC

v_gene: TRBV18
j_gene: TRBJ1-2
d_gene: -
abundance: -
CDR3aa: CASSEVLSEGYTF
CDR3nt: TGTGCCAGCTCAGAAGTCCTTTCGGAGGGCTACACCTTC

v_gene: TRBV9
j_gene: TRBJ2-7
d_gene: TRBD2
abundance: once
CDR3aa: CASSVGSSASGSYEQYF
CDR3nt: TGTGCCAGCAGCGTAGGTTCTTCGGCTAGCGGTTCCTACGAGCAGTACTTC

v_gene: TRBV7-9
j_gene: TRBJ2-3
d_gene: -
abundance: -
CDR3aa: CASSWGRDPNADTQYF
CDR3nt: TGTGCCAGCAGCTGGGGCCGGGACCCGAACGCAGATACGCAGTATTTT

v_gene: TRBV7-2
j_gene: TRBJ2-2
d_gene: -
abundance: -
CDR3aa: CASSPYTATGELFF
CDR3nt: TGTGCCAGCAGCCCATACACCGCCACCGGGGAGCTGTTTTTT

v_gene: TRBV27
j_gene: TRBJ1-1
d_gene: -
abundance: -
CDR3aa: CASRRGGRTEAFF
CDR3nt: TGTGCCAGCAGACGGGGAGGAAGGACTGAAGCTTTCTTT

v_gene: TRBV7-9
j_gene: TRBJ2-7
d_gene: -
abundance: -
CDR3aa: CASSFSTDEQYF
CDR3nt: TGTGCCAGCAGCTTTTCGACCGACGAGCAGTACTTC

v_gene: TRBV7-9
j_gene: TRBJ1-5
d_gene: -
abundance: -
CDR3aa: CASSFGLSNQPQHF
CDR3nt: TGTGCCAGCAGCTTCGGTTTGAGCAATCAGCCCCAGCATTTT

v_gene: TRBV9
j_gene: TRBJ2-2
d_gene: -
abundance: -
CDR3aa: CASEGETGELFF
CDR3nt: TGTGCCAGCGAAGGAGAGACCGGGGAGCTGTTTTTT

v_gene: TRBV7-9
j_gene: TRBJ2-1
d_gene: -
abundance: few
CDR3aa: CASSLDFGNAQFF
CDR3nt: TGTGCCAGCAGCTTAGATTTTGGAAACGCGCAGTTCTTC

v_gene: TRBV29-1
j_gene: TRBJ2-3
d_gene: -
abundance: -
CDR3aa: CSADTGFQGTDTQYF
CDR3nt: TGCAGCGCCGACACGGGCTTCCAGGGGACAGATACGCAGTATTTT

v_gene: TRBV5-4
j_gene: TRBJ2-1
d_gene: TRBD2
abundance: few
CDR3aa: CASSLPGLPYNEQFF
CDR3nt: TGTGCCAGCAGTCTCCCGGGACTACCCTACAATGAGCAGTTCTTC

v_gene: TRBV7-9
j_gene: TRBJ2-3
d_gene: -
abundance: -
CDR3aa: CASSSQGMGTDTQYF
CDR3nt: TGTGCCAGCAGCTCTCAGGGGATGGGCACAGATACGCAGTATTTT

v_gene: TRBV14
j_gene: TRBJ2-7
d_gene: -
abundance: -
CDR3aa: CASSQDQVGNEQYF
CDR3nt: TGTGCCAGCAGCCAAGATCAGGTGGGCAACGAGCAGTACTTC

v_gene: TRBV7-9
j_gene: TRBJ2-1
d_gene: TRBD1
abundance: -
CDR3aa: CASSAGTGHYNEQFF
CDR3nt: TGTGCCAGCAGCGCCGGGACAGGGCATTACAATGAGCAGTTCTTC

v_gene: TRBV6-1
j_gene: TRBJ2-7
d_gene: TRBD2
abundance: -
CDR3aa: CASSESGGPYEQYF
CDR3nt: TGTGCCAGCAGTGAATCGGGGGGGCCCTACGAGCAGTACTTC

v_gene: TRBV27
j_gene: TRBJ2-1
d_gene: -
abundance: -
CDR3aa: CASSLSEGVDEQFF
CDR3nt: TGTGCCAGCAGTTTATCGGAAGGGGTTGATGAGCAGTTCTTC

v_gene: TRBV19
j_gene: TRBJ2-3
d_gene: -
abundance: -
CDR3aa: CASSIWGPDTQYF
CDR3nt: TGTGCCAGTAGTATCTGGGGGCCAGATACGCAGTATTTT

v_gene: TRBV7-8
j_gene: TRBJ2-7
d_gene: TRBD2
abundance: -
CDR3aa: CASSLIIAGAYEQYF
CDR3nt: TGTGCCAGCAGCTTAATAATAGCGGGAGCCTACGAGCAGTACTTC

v_gene: TRBV7-9
j_gene: TRBJ1-2
d_gene: -
abundance: once
CDR3aa: CASSLAGSSGYGYTF
CDR3nt: TGTGCCAGCAGCTTAGCCGGTTCTTCGGGCTATGGCTACACCTTC

v_gene: TRBV6-5
j_gene: TRBJ2-7
d_gene: TRBD2
abundance: -
CDR3aa: CASSSPGLAGTYEQYF
CDR3nt: TGTGCCAGCAGTTCCCCCGGACTAGCGGGAACCTACGAGCAGTACTTC

v_gene: TRBV27
j_gene: TRBJ2-7
d_gene: TRBD1
abundance: -
CDR3aa: CASSSDRVTYEQYF
CDR3nt: TGTGCCAGCAGTTCGGACAGGGTGACCTACGAGCAGTACTTC

v_gene: TRBV27
j_gene: TRBJ1-5
d_gene: -
abundance: -
CDR3aa: CASSSKADNQPQHF
CDR3nt: TGTGCCAGCAGTTCCAAGGCAGACAATCAGCCCCAGCATTTT

v_gene: TRBV2
j_gene: TRBJ1-3
d_gene: TRBD1
abundance: once
CDR3aa: CASSEERTGGENTIYF
CDR3nt: TGTGCCAGCAGTGAAGAGAGGACAGGGGGCGAAAACACCATATATTTT

v_gene: TRBV6-1
j_gene: TRBJ2-2
d_gene: -
abundance: -
CDR3aa: CASYLGTGELFF
CDR3nt: TGTGCCAGCTACCTCGGCACCGGGGAGCTGTTTTTT

v_gene: TRBV2
j_gene: TRBJ1-2
d_gene: -
abundance: -
CDR3aa: CASEDYGYTF
CDR3nt: TGTGCCAGTGAGGACTATGGCTACACCTTC

v_gene: TRBV27
j_gene: TRBJ2-7
d_gene: -
abundance: -
CDR3aa: CASSLLAGSYEQYF
CDR3nt: TGTGCCAGCAGTCTCCTGGCGGGGAGCTACGAGCAGTACTTC

v_gene: TRBV11-2
j_gene: TRBJ2-5
d_gene: -
abundance: -
CDR3aa: CASSSDHRTQYF
CDR3nt: TGTGCCAGCAGCTCGGACCACCGGACCCAGTACTTC

v_gene: TRBV30
j_gene: TRBJ1-3
d_gene: -
abundance: -
CDR3aa: CAYSGTGNTIYF
CDR3nt: TGTGCCTATTCAGGGACTGGAAACACCATATATTTT

v_gene: TRBV4-1
j_gene: TRBJ1-2
d_gene: -
abundance: -
CDR3aa: CASSQVEGSYGYTF
CDR3nt: TGCGCCAGCAGCCAAGTCGAGGGAAGCTATGGCTACACCTTC

v_gene: TRBV29-1
j_gene: TRBJ2-1
d_gene: TRBD1
abundance: -
CDR3aa: CSLYPDRGRYNEQFF
CDR3nt: TGCAGCCTGTACCCGGACAGGGGAAGGTACAATGAGCAGTTCTTC

v_gene: TRBV27
j_gene: TRBJ2-5
d_gene: TRBD2
abundance: -
CDR3aa: CASSFTLGLAGETQYF
CDR3nt: TGTGCCAGCAGTTTCACCCTGGGACTAGCGGGAGAGACCCAGTACTTC

v_gene: TRBV14
j_gene: TRBJ2-1
d_gene: -
abundance: -
CDR3aa: CASSPTDSNEQFF
CDR3nt: TGTGCCAGCAGTCCGACGGACAGCAATGAGCAGTTCTTC

v_gene: TRBV4-1
j_gene: TRBJ1-1
d_gene: -
abundance: once
CDR3aa: CASSQLGTEAFF
CDR3nt: TGCGCCAGCAGCCAATTGGGCACTGAAGCTTTCTTT

v_gene: TRBV9
j_gene: TRBJ1-1
d_gene: -
abundance: -
CDR3aa: CASSASGLNTEAFF
CDR3nt: TGTGCCAGCAGCGCCTCAGGACTGAACACTGAAGCTTTCTTT

v_gene: TRBV30
j_gene: TRBJ2-7
d_gene: -
abundance: -
CDR3aa: CAWSGDSRSYEQYF
CDR3nt: TGTGCCTGGAGTGGCGATAGCCGCTCCTACGAGCAGTACTTC

v_gene: TRBV30
j_gene: TRBJ1-1
d_gene: -
abundance: -
CDR3aa: CARPTGEQTEAFF
CDR3nt: TGTGCCCGACCTACCGGGGAGCAGACTGAAGCTTTCTTT

v_gene: TRBV6-5
j_gene: TRBJ2-7
d_gene: -
abundance: -
CDR3aa: CASSYQPGSVDEQYF
CDR3nt: TGTGCCAGCAGCTACCAACCCGGGTCTGTCGACGAGCAGTACTTC

v_gene: TRBV2
j_gene: TRBJ2-2
d_gene: -
abundance: -
CDR3aa: CASSEDGTTNTGELFF
CDR3nt: TGTGCCAGCAGTGAAGACGGGACAACGAACACCGGGGAGCTGTTTTTT

v_gene: TRBV4-1
j_gene: TRBJ2-5
d_gene: -
abundance: -
CDR3aa: CASSQEIGVWRKETQYF
CDR3nt: TGCGCCAGCAGCCAAGAAATTGGAGTGTGGCGGAAAGAGACCCAGTACTTC

v_gene: TRBV5-1
j_gene: TRBJ2-7
d_gene: -
abundance: -
CDR3aa: CASSLSSVGGSLSGTSYEQYF
CDR3nt: TGCGCCAGCAGCTTGTCCTCCGTGGGCGGGTCGCTTTCGGGAACGTCCTACGAGCAGTACTTC

v_gene: TRBV6-6
j_gene: TRBJ2-1
d_gene: TRBD2
abundance: once
CDR3aa: CASRGGLNEQFF
CDR3nt: TGTGCCAGCCGGGGGGGGCTCAATGAGCAGTTCTTC

v_gene: TRBV7-7
j_gene: TRBJ2-1
d_gene: -
abundance: -
CDR3aa: CASSPRGLSSYNEQFF
CDR3nt: TGTGCCAGCAGCCCCCGCGGCCTGAGCTCCTACAATGAGCAGTTCTTC

v_gene: TRBV9
j_gene: TRBJ2-1
d_gene: TRBD1
abundance: -
CDR3aa: CASSTGRGLYNEQFF
CDR3nt: TGTGCCAGCAGCACGGGCAGGGGGCTGTACAATGAGCAGTTCTTC